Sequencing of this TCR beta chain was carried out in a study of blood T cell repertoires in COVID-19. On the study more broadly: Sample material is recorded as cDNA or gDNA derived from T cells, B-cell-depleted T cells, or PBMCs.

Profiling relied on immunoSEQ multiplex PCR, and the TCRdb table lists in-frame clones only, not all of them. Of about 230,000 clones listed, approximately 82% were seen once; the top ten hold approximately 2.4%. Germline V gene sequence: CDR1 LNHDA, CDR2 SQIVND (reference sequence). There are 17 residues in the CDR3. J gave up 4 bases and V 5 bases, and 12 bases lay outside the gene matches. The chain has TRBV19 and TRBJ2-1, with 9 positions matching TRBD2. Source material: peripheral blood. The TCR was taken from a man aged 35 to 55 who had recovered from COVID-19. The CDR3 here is CASSASLTSGEYNEQFF. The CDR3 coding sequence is TGTGCCAGTAGTGCCTCCCTGACTAGCGGAGAGTACAATGAGCAGTTCTTC.